This is a list of T cell receptor beta chains from one sample in a study of long-term antiretroviral therapy in people with HIV. TCRdb's table, derived via immunoSEQ multiplex PCR, lists solely in-frame clones and lacks some. Of about 21,000 clones in the sample, 60% to 80% were seen once. The sample consisted of unsorted PBMCs, taken about 1.8 years before starting antiretroviral therapy. The source of these receptors is a woman between 35 and 50 years old with HIV. The CDR3 runs from the conserved cysteine through the conserved F or W. The order of the fields is V gene, J gene, clone size, D gene, CDR3 protein, CDR3 DNA. A D gene is named only where the DNA matches it firmly. Clone size, where shown, is once, few, many, or a class for clones that have expanded.

V: TRBV5-1; J: TRBJ1-1; size: NA; D: NA; CDR3: CASRPQGAEAFF; DNA: TGCGCCAGCAGACCTCAGGGTGCTGAAGCTTTCTTT
V: TRBV11-3; J: TRBJ1-1; size: few; D: NA; CDR3: CASSPRSGEAFF; DNA: TGTGCCAGCTCCCCGCGGTCGGGAGAAGCTTTCTTT
V: TRBV6-1; J: TRBJ1-1; size: NA; D: NA; CDR3: CASSVSQENTEAFF; DNA: TGTGCCAGCAGTGTGAGTCAGGAGAACACTGAAGCTTTCTTT
V: TRBV9; J: TRBJ1-2; size: NA; D: TRBD1; CDR3: CASHRGGGLYGYTF; DNA: TGTGCCAGCCACCGAGGGGGCGGACTGTATGGCTACACCTTC
V: TRBV7-9; J: TRBJ2-5; size: NA; D: NA; CDR3: CASSLWGIAETQYF; DNA: TGTGCCAGCAGCTTATGGGGAATTGCGGAGACCCAGTACTTC
V: TRBV6-5; J: TRBJ1-2; size: NA; D: NA; CDR3: CASSYKGGYTF; DNA: TGTGCCAGCAGTTACAAGGGAGGCTACACCTTC
V: TRBV19; J: TRBJ1-2; size: NA; D: NA; CDR3: CASEGGYGYTF; DNA: TGTGCCAGTGAGGGGGGGTATGGCTACACCTTC
V: TRBV19; J: TRBJ1-5; size: few; D: TRBD1; CDR3: CASSSRQGGQPQHF; DNA: TGTGCCAGTAGTTCCCGACAGGGGGGACAGCCCCAGCATTTT
V: TRBV29-1; J: TRBJ1-2; size: NA; D: NA; CDR3: CSVEDLQYPQGHGYTF; DNA: TGCAGCGTTGAAGATCTCCAATACCCCCAGGGTCATGGCTACACCTTC
V: TRBV27; J: TRBJ2-7; size: NA; D: TRBD2; CDR3: CASSWTSGYYEQYF; DNA: TGTGCCAGCAGTTGGACTAGCGGGTATTACGAGCAGTACTTC
V: TRBV7-2; J: TRBJ1-2; size: NA; D: NA; CDR3: CASSFGALYGYTF; DNA: TGTGCCAGCAGCTTCGGGGCACTTTATGGCTACACCTTC
V: TRBV7-2; J: TRBJ2-1; size: NA; D: TRBD2; CDR3: CASSLDASGTYNEQFF; DNA: TGTGCCAGCAGCTTAGACGCTAGCGGGACCTACAATGAGCAGTTCTTC
V: TRBV7-2; J: TRBJ2-3; size: NA; D: TRBD2; CDR3: CASSLPTSGTDTQYF; DNA: TGTGCCAGCAGCTTACCCACTAGCGGCACAGATACGCAGTATTTT
V: TRBV30; J: TRBJ2-3; size: NA; D: TRBD2; CDR3: CAWRVGLGTDTQYF; DNA: TGTGCCTGGAGGGTTGGACTAGGCACAGATACGCAGTATTTT
V: TRBV5-1; J: TRBJ2-3; size: NA; D: NA; CDR3: CASSLAGGFADTQYF; DNA: TGCGCCAGCAGCTTGGCGGGCGGGTTCGCAGATACGCAGTATTTT
V: TRBV4-3; J: TRBJ2-7; size: medium-sized; D: NA; CDR3: CASSQVQGGTYEQYF; DNA: TGCGCCAGCAGCCAAGTTCAAGGGGGTACCTACGAGCAGTACTTC
V: TRBV30; J: TRBJ1-5; size: NA; D: NA; CDR3: CAWSRIKADQPQHF; DNA: TGTGCCTGGAGTAGAATAAAGGCGGATCAGCCCCAGCATTTT
V: TRBV7-6; J: TRBJ2-5; size: NA; D: NA; CDR3: CASSSLGETQYF; DNA: TGTGCCAGCAGCTCCCTCGGGGAGACCCAGTACTTC
V: TRBV6-6; J: TRBJ2-7; size: NA; D: NA; CDR3: CASRPGHGPYEQYF; DNA: TGTGCCAGCAGGCCGGGACATGGGCCCTACGAGCAGTACTTC
V: TRBV7-8; J: TRBJ1-2; size: few; D: NA; CDR3: CASTLGAQDSNYGYTF; DNA: TGTGCCAGCACCTTAGGGGCCCAGGACAGTAACTATGGCTACACCTTC
V: TRBV5-1; J: TRBJ1-2; size: NA; D: NA; CDR3: CASDGYTF; DNA: TGCGCCAGCGATGGCTACACCTTC
V: TRBV5-4; J: TRBJ1-2; size: NA; D: TRBD1; CDR3: CASSYPGAGGGYTF; DNA: TGTGCCAGCAGCTACCCCGGGGCAGGGGGGGGCTACACCTTC
V: TRBV19; J: TRBJ2-1; size: NA; D: NA; CDR3: CASTRGLRAQFSYNEQFF; DNA: TGTGCCAGTACCCGTGGGCTGAGGGCCCAATTCTCCTACAATGAGCAGTTCTTC
V: TRBV28; J: TRBJ2-5; size: NA; D: NA; CDR3: CASSLVQQETQYF; DNA: TGTGCCAGCAGTTTAGTACAGCAAGAGACCCAGTACTTC
V: TRBV5-1; J: TRBJ2-1; size: NA; D: TRBD2; CDR3: CASSFSGGAGNEQFF; DNA: TGCGCCAGCAGCTTTAGCGGGGGGGCGGGCAATGAGCAGTTCTTC
V: TRBV9; J: TRBJ1-1; size: few; D: NA; CDR3: CASSVGSGAAAFF; DNA: TGTGCCAGCAGCGTAGGGTCCGGGGCGGCAGCTTTCTTT
V: TRBV4-1; J: TRBJ2-3; size: NA; D: TRBD2; CDR3: CASSQDVLAAGYQPDTQYF; DNA: TGCGCCAGCAGCCAAGATGTCCTAGCGGCAGGGTACCAGCCAGATACGCAGTATTTT
V: TRBV30; J: TRBJ1-3; size: NA; D: NA; CDR3: CAWRGSRNTIYF; DNA: TGTGCCTGGAGGGGGAGTCGGAACACCATATATTTT
V: TRBV5-5; J: TRBJ2-3; size: NA; D: TRBD1; CDR3: CASSFFLKGQGSYGTDTQYF; DNA: TGTGCCAGCAGCTTCTTTCTCAAGGGACAGGGGAGTTATGGAACAGATACGCAGTATTTT
V: TRBV7-9; J: TRBJ1-4; size: NA; D: NA; CDR3: CASSLVGAPLINEKLFF; DNA: TGTGCCAGCAGCTTAGTTGGAGCGCCGCTCATTAATGAAAAACTGTTTTTT
V: TRBV15; J: TRBJ2-7; size: few; D: NA; CDR3: CATGVSSYEQYF; DNA: TGTGCCACTGGGGTCTCTTCCTACGAGCAGTACTTC
V: TRBV7-2; J: TRBJ2-7; size: NA; D: NA; CDR3: CASSPAYEQYF; DNA: TGTGCCAGCAGCCCAGCCTACGAGCAGTACTTC
V: TRBV4-3; J: TRBJ1-1; size: NA; D: NA; CDR3: CASSQGGITEAFF; DNA: TGCGCCAGCAGCCAAGGGGGAATCACTGAAGCTTTCTTT
V: TRBV11-2; J: TRBJ1-2; size: NA; D: NA; CDR3: CASSSLGGRANYGYTF; DNA: TGTGCCAGCAGCTCCCTGGGGGGGAGAGCTAACTATGGCTACACCTTC
V: TRBV4-3; J: TRBJ2-2; size: NA; D: TRBD2; CDR3: CASSQESGGNTGELFF; DNA: TGCGCCAGCAGCCAAGAAAGCGGGGGGAACACCGGGGAGCTGTTTTTT
V: TRBV6-5; J: TRBJ2-7; size: once; D: TRBD1; CDR3: CASSYTRRQGYEQYF; DNA: TGTGCCAGCAGTTACACCCGGAGACAGGGCTACGAGCAGTACTTC
V: TRBV5-1; J: TRBJ2-2; size: NA; D: TRBD2; CDR3: CASSLGTSGGHGELFF; DNA: TGCGCCAGCAGCTTGGGGACTAGCGGGGGTCACGGGGAGCTGTTTTTT
V: TRBV4-3; J: TRBJ1-2; size: once; D: TRBD1; CDR3: CASSQDRGSDGYTF; DNA: TGCGCCAGCAGCCAGGACAGGGGAAGCGATGGCTACACCTTC
V: TRBV7-2; J: TRBJ1-5; size: NA; D: NA; CDR3: CASSMGLSNQPQHF; DNA: TGTGCCAGCAGCATGGGACTCAGCAATCAGCCCCAGCATTTT
V: TRBV2; J: TRBJ1-2; size: NA; D: NA; CDR3: CASSEGQPTSLYGYTF; DNA: TGTGCCAGCAGTGAAGGGCAGCCTACCTCTCTCTATGGCTACACCTTC
V: TRBV19; J: TRBJ1-1; size: NA; D: NA; CDR3: CASSIIYAARNTEAFF; DNA: TGTGCCAGTAGTATCATTTATGCAGCGAGGAACACTGAAGCTTTCTTT
V: TRBV9; J: TRBJ2-5; size: NA; D: TRBD2; CDR3: CASSVGTRGETQYF; DNA: TGTGCCAGCAGCGTTGGGACTAGAGGTGAGACCCAGTACTTC
V: TRBV7-2; J: TRBJ1-2; size: NA; D: NA; CDR3: CASSPRDGYGYTF; DNA: TGTGCCAGCAGCCCGCGGGACGGCTATGGCTACACCTTC
V: TRBV6-1; J: TRBJ2-1; size: NA; D: NA; CDR3: CASSERDSQFF; DNA: TGTGCCAGCAGTGAGAGGGACTCCCAGTTCTTC
V: TRBV27; J: TRBJ1-5; size: NA; D: NA; CDR3: CATAGTGNQPQHF; DNA: TGTGCCACCGCCGGGACGGGGAATCAGCCCCAGCATTTT
V: TRBV9; J: TRBJ1-1; size: NA; D: NA; CDR3: CASSVDSNTEAFF; DNA: TGTGCCAGCAGCGTTGACAGTAACACTGAAGCTTTCTTT
V: TRBV6-1; J: TRBJ2-2; size: NA; D: NA; CDR3: CASSESGYYGFGELFF; DNA: TGTGCCAGCAGTGAGTCCGGTTATTACGGCTTCGGGGAGCTGTTTTTT
V: TRBV5-1; J: TRBJ1-2; size: NA; D: TRBD1; CDR3: CASSLSGQGTNYGYTF; DNA: TGCGCCAGCAGCTTGTCGGGACAGGGGACGAACTATGGCTACACCTTC
V: TRBV11-2; J: TRBJ1-2; size: NA; D: NA; CDR3: CASRAGANYGYTF; DNA: TGTGCCAGCAGAGCAGGGGCTAACTATGGCTACACCTTC
V: TRBV7-8; J: TRBJ2-1; size: NA; D: NA; CDR3: CASSLDLSSYNEQFF; DNA: TGTGCCAGCAGCTTAGACCTGAGCTCCTACAATGAGCAGTTCTTC
V: TRBV7-9; J: TRBJ2-4; size: NA; D: TRBD1; CDR3: CASSLAGGGIQYF; DNA: TGTGCCAGCAGCTTAGCAGGGGGCGGCATTCAGTACTTC
V: TRBV27; J: TRBJ2-7; size: NA; D: TRBD1; CDR3: CASSLWDSYEQYF; DNA: TGTGCCAGCAGTCTCTGGGACAGCTACGAGCAGTACTTC
V: TRBV5-1; J: TRBJ2-7; size: NA; D: NA; CDR3: CASSLGGVPEQYF; DNA: TGCGCCAGCAGCTTGGGTGGGGTTCCGGAGCAGTACTTC
V: TRBV7-8; J: TRBJ2-2; size: NA; D: TRBD1; CDR3: CASSSDRSTGELFF; DNA: TGTGCCAGCAGCTCGGACAGGAGCACCGGGGAGCTGTTTTTT
V: TRBV4-3; J: TRBJ1-2; size: NA; D: NA; CDR3: CASSQDVRSFYGYTF; DNA: TGCGCCAGCAGCCAAGATGTCAGATCCTTTTATGGCTACACCTTC
V: TRBV11-2; J: TRBJ1-3; size: NA; D: NA; CDR3: CASSLEMGNTIYF; DNA: TGTGCCAGCAGCTTAGAGATGGGAAACACCATATATTTT
V: TRBV11-2; J: TRBJ1-6; size: NA; D: NA; CDR3: CASSLEVGPLHF; DNA: TGTGCCAGCAGCTTAGAGGTGGGGCCCCTCCACTTT
V: TRBV28; J: TRBJ1-2; size: NA; D: NA; CDR3: CASSWGYGYTF; DNA: TGTGCCAGCAGTTGGGGCTATGGCTACACCTTC
V: TRBV4-1; J: TRBJ2-1; size: NA; D: NA; CDR3: CASSLHIAQSYNEQFF; DNA: TGCGCCAGCAGCCTACACATAGCCCAATCCTACAATGAGCAGTTCTTC